Presented here are 20 T cell receptor beta chains from one specimen sequenced in a study of post-analysis software for immune sequencing data. Unique molecular identifiers tagged the TCR beta cDNA libraries. TCRdb processed the PCR reads anew with MiXCR; each CDR3 protein has one entry. The sample contains hundreds of thousands of distinct CDR3 sequences, 55% to 70% of which appear only once. Their recognized antigens are unknown. Study conclusions and caveats: Patients showed TRBV5-6, TRBV5-1 and TRBV20-1 among four to six TRBV segments more frequent than in controls.

The sequencing sample was made of blood. The receptors here all came from a girl aged 2 to 10 with multiple sclerosis.

Worth noting for this clonotype: One end of the junction is discordant with germline, which a read error may explain. The chain combines TRBV29-1 with TRBJ2-6, with 7 bases lining up with TRBD1. The CDR3 contains 14 residues. Germline CDR1 SQVTM, CDR2 ANQGSEA. CDR3 amino acids: CGVGQAAGANVLTF. The DNA for the CDR3 is TGCGGCGTCGGACAGGCGGCTGGGGCCAACGTCCTGACTTTC.

This chain connects TRBV2 to TRBJ2-5, with 8 bases that match TRBD2. CDR1 SNHLY and CDR2 FYNNEI come from the germline V gene. The CDR3 spans 14 residues. Losses at the gene ends were 8 bases for V and 4 bases for J; bases not matched to a gene: 9. The CDR3 is CASRLEREIETQYF. For the CDR3, the DNA is TGTGCCAGCCGTTTAGAGCGGGAGATAGAGACCCAGTACTTC.

This clonotype was observed a few times. This chain connects TRBV6-5 to TRBJ2-7, with D possibly matching TRBD2 (5 bases). CDR3 length equals 12 residues. Germline CDR1 reads MNHEY; CDR2 reads SVGAGI. V lost 0 bases and J 7 bases, leaving 7 bases between the germline ends. DNA of the CDR3: TGTGCCAGCAGTTACTCTACGGGAGAGCAGTACTTC. Translated, it gives CASSYSTGEQYF.

This rearrangement joins TRBV4-1 to TRBJ1-2; D gene ambiguous. The CDR3 extends over 17 amino acids. Germline CDR1 reads MGHRA; CDR2 reads YSYEKL. Trimming cost V 4 bases and J 3 bases, with 21 bases left between them. CDR3 protein: CASSRLFVPALYYGYTF. CDR3 coding DNA: TGCGCCAGCAGCCGGCTATTCGTCCCGGCCCTTTACTATGGCTACACCTTC.

The gene calls are TRBV9 and TRBJ1-2, with 8 bases identical to TRBD1. CDR1 and CDR2 from the germline V gene are SGDLS and YYNGEE. CDR3 length: 17 residues. J was trimmed by 4 bases and V by 2 bases; bases with no gene match: 13. The CDR3: CASSVGTGNLLFYGYTF. The CDR3 region has the DNA TGTGCCAGCAGCGTCGGGACAGGCAACCTACTCTTCTATGGCTACACCTTC.

The V gene is TRBV5-1, the J gene TRBJ2-1, with D maybe TRBD1 (6 bases). The V end lost 1 base, the J end lost 5 bases, and 13 bases lay between the germline ends. Germline CDR1 reads SGHRS; CDR2 reads YFSETQ. The CDR3 consists of 15 residues. DNA of the CDR3: TGCGCCAGCAGCTTGTTACTGGGGACACACAATGAGCAGTTCTTC. It yields the protein CASSLLLGTHNEQFF. The full variable domain, its missing parts supplied by reference TRBV5-1 and TRBJ2-1, is KAGVTQTPRYLIKTRGQQVTLSCSPISGHRSVSWYQQTPGQGLQFLFEYFSETQRNKGNFPGRFSGRQFSNSRSEMNVSTLELGDSALYLCASSLLLGTHNEQFFGPGTRLTVL.

The chain recombines TRBV5-1 with TRBJ2-7, with 9 bases matching TRBD1. With V trimmed by 0 bases and J by 2 bases, 12 bases remained unmatched. Germline CDR1 and CDR2: SGHRS and YFSETQ. The CDR3 contains 18 residues. The CDR3 DNA is TGCGCCAGCAGCTTGGCCGGGACAGGGACTCCCCACACCTACGAGCAGTACTTC. Protein product: CASSLAGTGTPHTYEQYF.

This clonotype has more than one count but fewer than ten. The chain carries TRBV10-3 and TRBJ1-2; weak D call: TRBD1 (6 bases). Between the trimmed V and J ends, which lost 9 bases and 6 bases, there was a span of 11 bases. The CDR3 runs to 11 residues. Germline V gene data show CDR1 as ENHRY and CDR2 as SYGVKD. CDR3 nucleotides: TGTGCCATAGGACAGTTGCATGGCTACACCTTC. Amino acid sequence: CAIGQLHGYTF.

The chain has TRBV29-1 and TRBJ1-1, with D tentatively TRBD1 (5 bases). Trimming cost V 3 bases and J 0 bases, with 8 bases left between them. Germline lookup yields CDR1 SQVTM and CDR2 ANQGSEA. CDR3 length: 13 amino acids. The CDR3 protein is CSVEKGMNTEAFF. The CDR3 bases are TGCAGCGTTGAGAAGGGGATGAACACTGAAGCTTTCTTT.

This chain links TRBV6-5 with TRBJ2-1; 7 nucleotides align to TRBD2. The germline V gene has CDR1 MNHEY and CDR2 SVGAGI. The CDR3 is 14 residues long. The V and J ends lost 0 bases and 9 bases, in that order; junction bases with no gene match: 5. The CDR3 spells CASSYSGEGGEQFF. As DNA, the CDR3 is TGTGCCAGCAGTTACTCCGGGGAGGGTGGTGAGCAGTTCTTC.

The gene calls are TRBV10-2 and TRBJ2-7; TRBD1 is a possible D gene (6 bases). The germline CDR1 and CDR2 sequences are WSHSY and SAAADI. The V and J ends lost 6 bases and 0 bases respectively, with 12 bases between them. CDR3 length equals 14 residues. The CDR3 DNA follows: TGCGCCAGCAGGAAGAACAGGGTCTCCTACGAGCAGTACTTC. Its protein is CASRKNRVSYEQYF.

This clonotype has just a few counts. The chain employs TRBV10-3 and TRBJ1-2; TRBD1 is a possible D gene (6 bases). The germline gives CDR1 ENHRY, CDR2 SYGVKD. V lost 0 bases to trimming and J lost 3 bases, with 8 bases between them. This CDR3 comprises 14 residues. The CDR3 sequence is CAISESRGDYGYTF. The CDR3 DNA is TGTGCCATCAGTGAGTCGAGGGGGGACTATGGCTACACCTTC.

In this sample, this clonotype turned up a few times. V and J are TRBV4-1 and TRBJ2-1; D is ambiguous. Matching the DNA end better, TRBJ2-7 makes the J call doubtful. Germline V gives CDR1 MGHRA, CDR2 YSYEKL. The CDR3 loop spans 13 amino acids. CDR3 sequence (DNA): TGCGCCAGCAGCCAAGACTGGATGAATGAGCAGTACTTC. Translated, it gives CASSQDWMNEQYF.

This clonotype was seen just once. The chain links TRBV27 to TRBJ2-7; possibly TRBD2 for D (6 bases). V shed 2 bases and J shed 2 bases, with 10 bases lying between them. This CDR3 comprises 14 residues. From germline, CDR1 is MNHEY and CDR2 SMNVEV (reference sequence). The CDR3 DNA sequence: TGTGCCAGCAGTTTAGGAGGGCTGCCCTACGAGCAGTACTTC. Translating it yields CASSLGGLPYEQYF.

The genes are TRBV6-6 and TRBJ2-5; the D gene is possibly TRBD2 (6 bases). Germline CDR1 MNHNY, CDR2 SVGAGI (reference sequence). V lost 4 bases and J lost 3, with 12 bases in between. This CDR3 has 14 residues. The CDR3 spells CASSLDWREETQYF. The DNA for the CDR3 is TGTGCCAGCAGTTTGGACTGGAGGGAAGAGACCCAGTACTTC.

This clonotype has only one observation. This rearrangement joins TRBV30 to TRBJ2-1; 12 positions match TRBD2. The CDR3 has 17 amino acids. Per germline, CDR1 GTSNPN and CDR2 SVGIG (reference sequence). V trimming: 1 base; J trimming: 0 bases; junction bases outside the gene matches: 4. The CDR3: CAWSGASGRASYNEQFF. The DNA of the CDR3 is TGTGCCTGGAGTGGGGCTAGCGGGAGGGCCTCCTACAATGAGCAGTTCTTC.

The V and J genes are TRBV12-3 or TRBV12-4 and TRBJ2-7; 10 nucleotides align to TRBD2. The last part of the DNA fits TRBJ2-5 better; the J call may be wrong. This CDR3 spans 18 amino acids. The CDR3 sequence is CASSPWTSGTTAGETQYF. DNA of the CDR3: TGTGCCAGCAGTCCGTGGACTAGCGGAACTACCGCGGGAGAGACCCAGTACTTC.

This clonotype was detected once. The rearrangement joins TRBV11-2 to TRBJ2-3, with a weak D call TRBD2 (5 bases). The CDR3 is 16 amino acids. The V end lost 3 bases, the J end lost 1 base, and 14 bases lay between the germline ends. Germline V gives CDR1 SGHAT, CDR2 FQNNGV. Here the CDR3 reads CASSLSEAIGTDTQYF. DNA of the CDR3: TGTGCCAGCAGCTTGTCGGAGGCAATTGGCACAGATACGCAGTATTTT.

The chain recombines TRBV29-1 with TRBJ2-3, with 10 bases identical to TRBD2. CDR3 length: 20 residues. CDR1 is SQVTM and CDR2 is ANQGSEA in the germline V gene. Losses at the gene ends were 0 bases for V and 2 bases for J; bases not matched to a gene: 17. DNA for the CDR3: TGCAGCGTTGAAGAACCCGGGCTAGCGGGGGCCTACAGACACACAGATACGCAGTATTTT. As protein: CSVEEPGLAGAYRHTDTQYF.

This chain links TRBV5-1 with TRBJ2-1; 7 bases match TRBD2. CDR1 is SGHRS, CDR2 YFSETQ, per germline. The CDR3 loop spans 14 amino acids. Losses at the gene ends were 3 bases for V and 3 bases for J; bases not matched to a gene: 3. For the CDR3, the DNA is TGCGCCAGCAGCTGGGGGGGAAACTACAATGAGCAGTTCTTC. Translating it yields CASSWGGNYNEQFF.